This entry describes one T cell receptor (beta chain). The data were obtained in a study of blood T cell repertoires in COVID-19. Study-wide context: COVID-19 samples from acute and convalescent phases originated in the United States, Italy and Spain. In each case, the material was cDNA or gDNA derived from T cells, B-cell-depleted T cells, or PBMCs.

The trim removed 6 bases at V and 2 bases at J, leaving 4 bases unmatched. CDR1 and CDR2 from the germline V gene are ENHRY and SYGVKD. The CDR3 length is 15 residues. In the original workflow: The assay estimated nucleated cells by amplifying reference gene primers. The repertoire was sequenced with immunoSEQ multiplex PCR; TCRdb's copy has only in-frame clones and lacks some. For V, J and clone size, that table is used; D and trimming come from the DNA. The sample lists tens of thousands of clones; approximately 80% were seen once. The chain couples TRBV10-3 to TRBJ2-2; 9 bases map to TRBD2. Sequencing was done on a sample of peripheral blood. This receptor was taken from a woman in her fifties or sixties with acute or convalescent COVID-19. The CDR3 here is CAISPGLANTGELFF. The DNA of the CDR3 is TGTGCCATCAGCCCGGGACTAGCTAACACCGGGGAGCTGTTTTTT.